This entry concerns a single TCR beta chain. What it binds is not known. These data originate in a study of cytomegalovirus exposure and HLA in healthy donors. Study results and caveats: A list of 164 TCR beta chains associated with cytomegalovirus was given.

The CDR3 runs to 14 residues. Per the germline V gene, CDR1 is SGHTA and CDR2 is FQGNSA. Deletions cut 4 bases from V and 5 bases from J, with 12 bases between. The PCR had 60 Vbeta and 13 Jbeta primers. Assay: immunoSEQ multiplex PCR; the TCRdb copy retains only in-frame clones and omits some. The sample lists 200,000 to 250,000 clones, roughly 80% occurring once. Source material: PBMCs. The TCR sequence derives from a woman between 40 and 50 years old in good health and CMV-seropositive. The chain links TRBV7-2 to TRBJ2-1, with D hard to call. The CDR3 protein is CASSSQSQNNEQFF. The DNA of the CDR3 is TGTGCCAGCAGCTCACAATCCCAGAACAATGAGCAGTTCTTC.